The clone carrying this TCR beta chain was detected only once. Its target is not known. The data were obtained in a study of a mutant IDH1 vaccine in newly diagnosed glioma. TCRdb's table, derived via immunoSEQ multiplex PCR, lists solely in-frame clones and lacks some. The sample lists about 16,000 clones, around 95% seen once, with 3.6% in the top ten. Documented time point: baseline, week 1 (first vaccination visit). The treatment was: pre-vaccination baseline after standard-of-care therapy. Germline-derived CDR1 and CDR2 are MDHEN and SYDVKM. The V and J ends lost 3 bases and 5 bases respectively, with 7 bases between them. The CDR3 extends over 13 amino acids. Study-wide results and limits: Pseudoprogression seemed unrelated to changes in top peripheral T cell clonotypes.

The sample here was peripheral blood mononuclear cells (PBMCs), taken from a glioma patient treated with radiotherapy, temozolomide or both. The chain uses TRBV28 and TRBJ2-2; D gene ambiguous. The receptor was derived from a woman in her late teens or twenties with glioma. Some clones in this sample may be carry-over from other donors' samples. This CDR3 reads CASSFRVTGELFF. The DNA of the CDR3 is TGTGCCAGCAGTTTTAGGGTAACCGGGGAGCTGTTTTTT. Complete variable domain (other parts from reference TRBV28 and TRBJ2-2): DVKVTQSSRYLVKRTGEKVFLECVQDMDHENMFWYRQDPGLGLRLIYFSYDVKMKEKGDIPEGYSVSREKKERFSLILESASTNQTSMYLCASSFRVTGELFFGEGSRLTVL.